The present T cell receptor beta chain was sequenced within a study of blood T cell repertoires in COVID-19. The overall study: Material from acute and convalescent COVID-19 was sourced from the United States, Italy and Spain. Sources were T cells, B-cell-depleted T cells, or PBMCs; the material itself was cDNA or gDNA.

In the original analysis: By means of reference gene primer amplification, nucleated cell counts were estimated. Repertoires were generated with immunoSEQ multiplex PCR, while TCRdb's copy carries only in-frame clones and drops some. V, J and clone size are taken as reported in that table, and D and trimming were inferred from the DNA itself. The sample includes almost 200,000 clones, more than 75% of them seen just once. Patients from Seattle were sampled longitudinally, starting during active infection. The CDR3 sequence is 18 residues long. The J segment lost 4 bases and the V segment lost 3 bases, leaving 9 bases of the junction unmatched. Germline V CDR1 and CDR2: MDHEN, SYDVKM.

This sequence originates from a woman aged 40 to 49 with COVID-19, enrolled during active disease. Material for sequencing was peripheral blood. The rearrangement uses TRBV28 and TRBJ2-3; 14 nucleotides line up with TRBD2. Here the CDR3 reads CASSFSRLAGGGADTQYF. In nucleotides, the CDR3 is TGTGCCAGCAGTTTCTCCAGACTAGCGGGAGGGGGGGCAGATACGCAGTATTTT.